A single sample is the source of the 14 T cell receptor beta chains below, sequenced in a study of cytomegalovirus exposure and HLA in healthy donors. With 60 Vbeta and 13 Jbeta primers, the PCR was carried out. Using immunoSEQ multiplex PCR, the repertoire was profiled, and TCRdb retains in-frame clones only, with some absent. Of approximately 170,000 clones detected, approximately 80% appear once; the ten largest clones hold about 0.8%. The specimen sequenced was PBMCs. The receptors here all came from a woman aged 18 to 35 in good health and CMV-seronegative.

This clone was recorded only once. Here the CDR3 DNA reads TGTGCCAGCAGCACCCTAGATCAGCCCCAGCATTTT. Protein sequence: CASSTLDQPQHF. The chain recombines TRBV7-9 with TRBJ1-5, with D unresolved. Germline CDR1 reads SEHNR; CDR2 reads FQNEAQ (reference sequence). With 5 bases removed from V and 5 bases from J, the gap between germline ends came to 7 bases. The CDR3 loop spans 12 amino acids.

This chain uses TRBV6-1 with TRBJ2-6, with D unclear. The CDR3 covers 14 residues. Trimming removed 5 bases from V and 0 bases from J, with 5 bases in between. The V gene's germline CDR1 is MNHNS and CDR2 SASEGT. CDR3 residues: CASSYSSGANVLTF. The CDR3 DNA is TGTGCCAGCAGTTATAGCTCTGGGGCCAACGTCCTGACTTTC.

V is TRBV7-3 and J is TRBJ2-1, with D possibly TRBD1 on 6 matching bases. In germline, CDR1 is SGHTA, CDR2 FQGTGA. Trimming pared 1 base from V and 7 bases from J, leaving 17 bases between. This CDR3 has 16 amino acids. The CDR3 here is CASSLIRRGRGNEQFF. DNA of the CDR3: TGTGCCAGCAGCTTAATTCGCAGGGGAAGGGGTAATGAGCAGTTCTTC. Drawing the rest from reference TRBV7-3 and TRBJ2-1, the complete variable domain is GAGVSQTPSNKVTEKGKYVELRCDPISGHTALYWYRQSLGQGPEFLIYFQGTGAADDSGLPNDRFFAVRPEGSVSTLKIQRTERGDSAVYLCASSLIRRGRGNEQFFGPGTRLTVL.

A note on this clone: Other DNA sequences in this sample translate to the same CDR3. This CDR3 is CASRTGTSGKNIQYF. CDR3 sequence (DNA): TGTGCCAGCAGAACCGGGACTAGCGGTAAAAACATTCAGTACTTC. This rearrangement joins TRBV2 to TRBJ2-4; TRBD2 agrees at 11 bases. V lost 6 bases to trimming and J lost 4 bases; unmatched junction nucleotides: 5. Germline CDR1 and CDR2: SNHLY and FYNNEI. The CDR3 runs 15 residues.

The count of this clone is one. The V and J genes are TRBV28 and TRBJ2-5; D possibly corresponds to TRBD2 (5 bases). Germline loops: CDR1 MDHEN, CDR2 SYDVKM. CDR3 length: 18 residues. With 6 bases removed from V and 1 base from J, the gap between germline ends came to 24 bases. The CDR3 protein is CASRTPGNYTHPQETQYF. CDR3 sequence (DNA): TGTGCCAGCAGGACGCCCGGGAACTACACCCACCCCCAAGAGACCCAGTACTTC.

The gene calls are TRBV7-9 and TRBJ2-1; perhaps TRBD2 as D (5 bases). Trimming took 3 bases from V and 4 from J, leaving 10 bases between them. CDR1 is SEHNR, CDR2 FQNEAQ, per germline (reference sequence). CDR3 size: 14 residues. The CDR3 DNA is TGTGCCAGCAGCTTCAGCGGAAAGTACAATGAGCAGTTCTTC. Translation: CASSFSGKYNEQFF. Variable domain in full (rest from reference TRBV7-9 and TRBJ2-1): DTGVSQNPRHKITKRGQNVTFRCDPISEHNRLYWYRQTLGQGPEFLTYFQNEAQLEKSRLLSDRFSAERPKGSFSTLEIQRTEQGDSAMYLCASSFSGKYNEQFFGPGTRLTVL.

The V call is TRBV21-1, the J call TRBJ2-7; the table assigns TRBD2, which was not confirmed against the DNA. TRBV21-1 constitutes a pseudogene. This CDR3 has 13 amino acids. CDR3 nucleotide sequence: TGTGCCAGCAGCAAAAAGGTAACCGGACTACAGTCCTTC. Encoded protein: CASSKKVTGLQSF.

The chain uses TRBV18 and TRBJ2-3, with 14 positions matching TRBD2. Germline V gene lookup returns CDR1 KGHSH and CDR2 LQKENI. CDR3 size: 16 residues. V lost 6 bases and J lost 4; bases outside the gene matches: 6. The DNA of the CDR3 is TGTGCCAGCTCCGGACTAGCGGGAGGTGGGCCAGATACGCAGTATTTT. This gives the protein CASSGLAGGGPDTQYF. The whole variable domain, filled in from reference TRBV18 and TRBJ2-3, reads NAGVMQNPRHLVRRRGQEARLRCSPMKGHSHVYWYRQLPEEGLKFMVYLQKENIIDESGMPKERFSAEFPKEGPSILRIQQVVRGDSAAYFCASSGLAGGGPDTQYFGPGTRLTVL.

The chain links TRBV27 to TRBJ1-1, with D perhaps matching TRBD1 (5 bases). Germline values: CDR1 MNHEY, CDR2 SMNVEV (reference sequence). The germline V and J ends were trimmed by 6 bases and 10 bases, with 12 bases remaining between them. The CDR3 length is 11 residues. The CDR3 region is CASRQGPVAFF. The CDR3 region has the DNA TGTGCCAGCAGGCAGGGCCCGGTAGCTTTCTTT.

The chain uses TRBV6-1 and TRBJ2-1; perhaps TRBD1 as D (6 bases). Deletions cut 4 bases from V and 1 base from J, with 14 bases between. In germline, CDR1 is MNHNS, CDR2 SASEGT. The CDR3 contains 16 residues. Written as DNA, the CDR3 is TGTGCCAGCAGTGCCCGGACAGATCCTTCCTACAATGAGCAGTTCTTC. Its protein is CASSARTDPSYNEQFF.

This clone was counted between two and nine times. This chain uses TRBV23-1 with TRBJ2-7, with 8 bases that match TRBD2. TRBV23-1 has ORF status, its function being uncertain. CDR3 length equals 16 residues. With 3 bases clipped from V and 6 bases from J, the junction kept 13 bases outside the gene matches. In nucleotides, the CDR3 is TGCGCCAGCAGTCACTGGGAAACTAGCGGATCGCCCGAGCAGTACTTC. Translating gives CASSHWETSGSPEQYF.

This clone showed up just once. The J gene is TRBJ2-1, the V gene TRBV7-8, with a weak D call TRBD2 (5 bases). The CDR3 contains 15 residues. Germline V gene data show CDR1 as SGHVS and CDR2 as FQNEAQ. Trimming took 3 bases from V and 8 from J, leaving 17 bases between them. The CDR3 spells CASSFGLGRRDEQFF. CDR3 bases: TGTGCCAGCAGCTTTGGACTCGGACGTCGGGATGAGCAGTTCTTC.

This clone appeared a single time. The chain joins TRBV29-1 to TRBJ2-7; 7 bases are shared with TRBD1. Germline V gives CDR1 SQVTM, CDR2 ANQGSEA. Losses at the gene ends were 2 bases for V and 0 bases for J; bases not matched to a gene: 7. The CDR3 sequence is 15 residues long. The CDR3 region is CSVEQDRQGSYEQYF. CDR3 bases: TGCAGCGTTGAACAAGACAGACAGGGCTCCTACGAGCAGTACTTC.

This clone appeared a single time. V is TRBV5-5 and J is TRBJ2-1, with 10 positions matching TRBD2. The junction had 8 bases not matched to a gene; V was cut back by 0 bases and J by 8 bases. This CDR3 comprises 16 residues. Germline CDR1 reads SGHKS; CDR2 reads YYEKEE (reference sequence). The DNA for the CDR3 is TGTGCCAGCAGCTTGGAAACAGCGGGAGGGTTGTATGAGCAGTTCTTC. As protein: CASSLETAGGLYEQFF. The full variable domain, with the rest looked up from reference TRBV5-5 and TRBJ2-1, is DAGVTQSPTHLIKTRGQQVTLRCSPISGHKSVSWYQQVLGQGPQFIFQYYEKEERGRGNFPDRFSARQFPNYSSELNVNALLLGDSALYLCASSLETAGGLYEQFFGPGTRLTVL.